The 27 T cell receptor beta chains presented below share a single source sample, sequenced in a study of blood T cell repertoires in COVID-19. Here immunoSEQ multiplex PCR was the method, and the copy in TCRdb shows in-frame clones only, minus some. The sample lists 310,000 or so clones, roughly 84% occurring once. The sequenced sample consisted of peripheral blood. The receptors come from a man aged 45 to 65 with active or convalescent COVID-19.

V gene TRBV19 combines with J gene TRBJ2-1; D unclear. V lost 6 bases and J 0 bases, leaving 6 bases between the germline ends. Looked up from germline, CDR1 is LNHDA and CDR2 is SQIVND (reference sequence). The CDR3 sequence is 13 residues long. The CDR3 is CASSPFSYNEQFF. As DNA, the CDR3 is TGTGCCAGTAGCCCATTCTCCTACAATGAGCAGTTCTTC.

The chain couples TRBV28 to TRBJ1-2, with D tentatively TRBD1 (5 bases). This CDR3 is built from 10 residues. Germline V gives CDR1 MDHEN, CDR2 SYDVKM. V was pared by 8 bases and J by 5 bases, with 6 bases between. DNA of the CDR3: TGTGCCAGCGGGGCTTATGGCTACACCTTC. This gives the protein CASGAYGYTF.

The sample holds a few counts of this clone. Distinct nucleotide sequences in the sample also encode this CDR3. V and J are TRBV30 and TRBJ1-2; the D gene is possibly TRBD1 (5 bases). The CDR3 covers 13 residues. The V gene lost 0 bases and the J gene lost 4 bases, with 9 bases spanning the gap. CDR1 and CDR2 from the germline V gene are GTSNPN and SVGIG (reference sequence). CDR3 DNA: TGTGCCTGGAGTGTCCAGGGAGGCTATGGCTACACCTTC. As protein: CAWSVQGGYGYTF.

In its sample, this clone was seen a few times. The V and J genes are TRBV5-6 and TRBJ2-7; 9 bases map to TRBD1. From germline, CDR1 is SGHDT and CDR2 YYEEEE. V lost 2 bases and J lost 3; bases outside the gene matches: 3. The CDR3 is made up of 14 amino acids. Written as DNA, the CDR3 is TGTGCCAGCAGCTTCAGGACAGGGGACTACGAGCAGTACTTC. Protein sequence: CASSFRTGDYEQYF.

V gene TRBV7-9 combines with J gene TRBJ2-3; D perhaps matches TRBD2 (6 bases). Germline CDR1 is SEHNR and CDR2 is FQNEAQ (reference sequence). The germline V and J ends were trimmed by 5 bases and 2 bases, with 14 bases remaining between them. The CDR3 length is 15 residues. In DNA, the CDR3 is TGTGCCAGCAGCCCAGGGACTTTTAACACAGATACGCAGTATTTT. Translating gives CASSPGTFNTDTQYF.

V and J are TRBV27 and TRBJ2-3; D possibly corresponds to TRBD2 (6 bases). Between the trimmed V and J ends, which lost 5 bases and 0 bases, there was a span of 6 bases. The CDR3 contains 13 residues. Germline values: CDR1 MNHEY, CDR2 SMNVEV (reference sequence). The CDR3 spells CASSLASTDTQYF. The CDR3 DNA sequence: TGTGCCAGCAGTCTAGCGAGCACAGATACGCAGTATTTT.

The DNA for the CDR3 is TGTGCCAGCAGTGAACCACAGGGGAGAACTTCACCCCTCCACTTT. Its translation is CASSEPQGRTSPLHF. The rearrangement uses TRBV6-1 and TRBJ1-6; 7 positions match TRBD1. The trim removed 2 bases at V and 9 bases at J, leaving 7 bases unmatched. The V gene's germline CDR1 is MNHNS and CDR2 SASEGT. This CDR3 is 15 amino acids long.

The DNA for the CDR3 is TGTGCCAGCAGTTTAGGGGCCATGGGTAATGAGCAGTTCTTC. It specifies CASSLGAMGNEQFF. This rearrangement joins TRBV27 to TRBJ2-1; a weak D match, TRBD1 (5 bases). The CDR3 has 14 amino acids. Trimming shortened V by 2 bases and J by 7 bases, and 12 bases separated the two germline ends. Germline V lookup: CDR1 MNHEY, CDR2 SMNVEV (reference sequence).

This chain joins TRBV29-1 and TRBJ1-2; D possibly corresponds to TRBD1 (5 bases). Between the trimmed V and J ends, which lost 4 bases and 3 bases, there was a span of 12 bases. The CDR3 extends over 13 amino acids. Germline V gene lookup returns CDR1 SQVTM and CDR2 ANQGSEA. CDR3 DNA: TGCAGCGTTGGAGCAGGGCCTGACTATGGCTACACCTTC. It translates to CSVGAGPDYGYTF.

This rearrangement joins TRBV5-1 to TRBJ2-1, with 8 bases that match TRBD2. The germline gives CDR1 SGHRS, CDR2 YFSETQ. This CDR3 is 14 amino acids long. The V and J ends lost 2 bases and 4 bases, in that order; junction bases with no gene match: 2. The CDR3 loop reads CASSFSGDYNEQFF. The CDR3 DNA reads TGCGCCAGCAGCTTTAGCGGGGATTACAATGAGCAGTTCTTC.

The chain recombines TRBV29-1 with TRBJ2-5; 8 bases line up with TRBD2. Germline V gene sequence: CDR1 SQVTM, CDR2 ANQGSEA. The CDR3 is 15 residues long. The trim removed 7 bases at V and 4 bases at J, leaving 14 bases unmatched. CDR3 loop: CSGNLLAEPPETQYF. CDR3 nucleotides: TGCAGCGGGAACCTACTAGCGGAGCCCCCAGAGACCCAGTACTTC.

The genes are TRBV28 and TRBJ1-2; TRBD1 agrees at 8 bases. The CDR3 is 16 residues long. Germline V gene sequence: CDR1 MDHEN, CDR2 SYDVKM. V lost 3 bases, J lost 4 bases, and 10 bases stayed unmatched. The CDR3 protein is CASSLDQGAAVYGYTF. The CDR3 DNA follows: TGTGCCAGCAGTTTGGACCAGGGGGCGGCGGTCTATGGCTACACCTTC.

The chain is built from TRBV6-5 and TRBJ2-3, with D possibly being TRBD2 (5 bases). Trimming took 2 bases from V and 2 from J, leaving 14 bases between them. Germline loops: CDR1 MNHEY, CDR2 SVGAGI. The CDR3 loop spans 16 amino acids. In nucleotides, the CDR3 is TGTGCCAGCAGTTACGGGCTAGCCCCACCCACAGATACGCAGTATTTT. Translation gives CASSYGLAPPTDTQYF.

The chain couples TRBV19 to TRBJ1-4; 10 positions match TRBD1. V was pared by 5 bases and J by 8 bases, with 5 bases of the junction left unmatched. Germline lookup yields CDR1 LNHDA and CDR2 SQIVND (reference sequence). CDR3 length: 14 amino acids. The CDR3 DNA reads as TGTGCCAGTAGTGTGACAGGGGGCGTGGAAAAACTGTTTTTT. Translated: CASSVTGGVEKLFF.

The V gene is TRBV7-3, the J gene TRBJ2-1; perhaps TRBD1 as D (5 bases). V was cut by 5 bases and J by 10 bases, with 24 bases left in between. The CDR3 covers 16 residues. Germline CDR1 is SGHTA and CDR2 is FQGTGA. The CDR3 region is CASSRYPQGKAGEQFF. CDR3 sequence (DNA): TGTGCCAGCAGCCGCTACCCCCAGGGAAAGGCCGGAGAGCAGTTCTTC.

The chain carries TRBV10-3 and TRBJ1-2, with 9 positions matching TRBD1. This CDR3 comprises 17 residues. CDR1 and CDR2 (germline): ENHRY, SYGVKD. V shed 5 bases, J shed 4 bases, and the junction held 14 bases outside the gene matches. The CDR3 nucleotides are TGTGCCATCAGTCGATCCTCGGACGGACAGGGGTTCTATGGCTACACCTTC. Its translation is CAISRSSDGQGFYGYTF.

The chain employs TRBV28 and TRBJ1-5, with 8 bases matching TRBD1. Per germline, CDR1 MDHEN and CDR2 SYDVKM. The CDR3 has 15 residues. V was clipped by 6 bases and J by 5 bases; unmatched bases: 9. CDR3 sequence reads: CASSSTGTGYQPQHF. Written as DNA, the CDR3 is TGTGCCAGCAGCTCAACCGGGACAGGCTATCAGCCCCAGCATTTT.

The gene calls are TRBV7-2 and TRBJ2-3; D uncertain. Germline-derived CDR1 and CDR2 are SGHTA and FQGNSA. V lost 1 base to trimming and J lost 0 bases, with 5 bases between them. CDR3 length: 14 residues. The CDR3 DNA reads as TGTGCCAGCAGCTTAGATCCTAGCACAGATACGCAGTATTTT. This gives the protein CASSLDPSTDTQYF.

This clone has only a few counts. V and J are TRBV4-3 and TRBJ2-5, with TRBD2 identical over 12 bases. V shed 0 bases and J 4 bases; nucleotides not matched to a gene: 18. Germline V gene lookup returns CDR1 LGHNA and CDR2 YSLEER. CDR3 size: 21 residues. CDR3 nucleotide sequence: TGCGCCAGCAGCCAAGATATAAAAAGGACTAGCGGGGTACTCTGGGGAGAGACCCAGTACTTC. It is translated as CASSQDIKRTSGVLWGETQYF.

This chain uses TRBV11-2 with TRBJ2-7, with 9 bases that match TRBD2. V was clipped by 0 bases and J by 3 bases; unmatched bases: 12. The CDR3 runs to 18 residues. Germline lookup yields CDR1 SGHAT and CDR2 FQNNGV. This CDR3 is CASSLDGASGNWGYEQYF. The CDR3 DNA reads TGTGCCAGCAGCTTAGATGGGGCTAGCGGGAACTGGGGCTACGAGCAGTACTTC.

The chain carries TRBV29-1 and TRBJ1-2; D might be TRBD1 (5 bases). Trimming left V 2 bases short and J 12 bases short, with 13 bases between. Germline V gene sequence: CDR1 SQVTM, CDR2 ANQGSEA. The CDR3 runs to 11 residues. DNA for the CDR3: TGCAGCGTTGAACAGGGCGGAATTCACACCTTC. It yields the protein CSVEQGGIHTF.

The CDR3 region is CASSQGGRGRPEAFF. CDR3 in DNA: TGTGCCAGCAGCCAAGGAGGCAGGGGTAGGCCTGAAGCTTTCTTT. The chain links TRBV3-1 (or the pseudogene TRBV3-2) to TRBJ1-1, with D tentatively TRBD1 (6 bases). CDR3 length: 15 residues. V dropped 1 base and J dropped 6 bases, with 15 bases sitting between them. Germline assignment: CDR1 LGHDT and CDR2 YNNKEL (reference sequence).

This clone was counted a single time. The chain employs TRBV2 and TRBJ2-1; the match to TRBD2 covers 9 bases. Germline CDR1 reads SNHLY; CDR2 reads FYNNEI. This CDR3 has 17 amino acids. V shed 5 bases and J 0 bases; nucleotides not matched to a gene: 8. The CDR3 reads CASSPLGLASSYNEQFF. The DNA of the CDR3 is TGTGCCAGCAGTCCGCTAGGACTAGCGAGCTCCTACAATGAGCAGTTCTTC.

This clone was recorded once. The chain carries TRBV5-1 and TRBJ1-1, with TRBD1 matching 9 bases. Germline trimming cut 4 bases from V and 1 base from J; bases unmatched to any gene: 11. The CDR3 runs 17 residues. CDR1 is SGHRS and CDR2 is YFSETQ in the germline V gene. This CDR3 reads CASSRTGTGPQNTEAFF. The CDR3 nucleotides are TGCGCCAGCAGCCGAACCGGGACAGGGCCTCAGAACACTGAAGCTTTCTTT.

The gene calls are TRBV28 and TRBJ1-1; tentative D call: TRBD1 (6 bases). This CDR3 spans 14 amino acids. V dropped 5 bases and J dropped 0 bases, with 10 bases sitting between them. Germline CDR1 is MDHEN and CDR2 is SYDVKM. The CDR3 region is CASSLDRLNTEAFF. The CDR3 DNA reads as TGTGCCAGCAGTCTGGACAGACTGAACACTGAAGCTTTCTTT.

The J gene is TRBJ2-7, the V gene TRBV11-2; 9 positions match TRBD1. Germline V CDR1 and CDR2: SGHAT, FQNNGV. The CDR3 consists of 16 residues. Trimming at V came to 3 bases and at J to 3 bases, leaving 9 bases not matched to a gene. In nucleotides, the CDR3 is TGTGCCAGCAGCTTGAACCGGGACAGGGCGAGCTACGAGCAGTACTTC. Its protein product is CASSLNRDRASYEQYF.

This chain uses TRBV12-3 or TRBV12-4 with TRBJ2-5, with D perhaps matching TRBD2 (5 bases). V was cut by 5 bases and J by 4 bases, with 8 bases left in between. CDR3 length: 12 amino acids. The CDR3 region is CASSPSGETQYF. CDR3 DNA sequence: TGTGCCAGCAGTCCCAGCGGAGAGACCCAGTACTTC.